This T cell receptor beta chain was obtained from a study of T-cell memory formation after mild COVID-19. As to this clonotype: The antigen remains unidentified.

Whole-study results and caveats: Clones contracting over day 15 to 85 were CD4/CD8 balanced, with later expanders leaning CD4+. CD4+ clones that contracted lay mainly in CM and EM; CD8+ ones lay in EMRA.

This CDR3 comprises 17 residues. J gave up 2 bases and V 1 base, and 12 bases lay outside the gene matches. Germline CDR1 is SGHRS and CDR2 is YFSETQ. TCR alpha and TCR beta cDNA libraries carrying sample barcodes and UMIs were produced by 5'RACE using constant-segment primers. One entry per CDR3 protein, called by TCRdb with MiXCR from the 5' RACE reads. The sample consists of a few hundred thousand distinct CDR3 sequences, around 25% of them appearing once. Sequenced: PBMCs or a T cell subset sorted from them (not recorded which). The V and J genes are TRBV5-1 and TRBJ2-7; 7 bases match TRBD1. The clonotype originates from an adult woman who had mild COVID-19 (a few samples of this study predate the infection). Cell type and time point are not known. For the CDR3, the DNA is TGCGCCAGCAGCTTGAGGGGGCTGCTCTATAAAGCCTACGAGCAGTACTTC. Translating it yields CASSLRGLLYKAYEQYF.